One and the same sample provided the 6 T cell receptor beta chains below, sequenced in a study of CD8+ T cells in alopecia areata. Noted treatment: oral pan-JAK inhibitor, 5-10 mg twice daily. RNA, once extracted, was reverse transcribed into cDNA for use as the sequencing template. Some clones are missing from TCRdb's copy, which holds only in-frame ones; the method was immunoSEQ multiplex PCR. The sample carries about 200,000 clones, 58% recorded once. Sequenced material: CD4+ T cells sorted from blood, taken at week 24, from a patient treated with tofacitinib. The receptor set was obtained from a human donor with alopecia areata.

The CDR3 DNA follows: TGTGCCACCAGACAGGGTCGGTCCAACTATGGCTACACCTTC. Translating it yields CATRQGRSNYGYTF. This sequence joins TRBV15 and TRBJ1-2; possibly TRBD1 for D (6 bases). The CDR3 has 14 amino acids. The germline V and J ends were trimmed by 6 bases and 2 bases, with 13 bases remaining between them. Germline assignment: CDR1 LNHNV and CDR2 YYDKDF (reference sequence).

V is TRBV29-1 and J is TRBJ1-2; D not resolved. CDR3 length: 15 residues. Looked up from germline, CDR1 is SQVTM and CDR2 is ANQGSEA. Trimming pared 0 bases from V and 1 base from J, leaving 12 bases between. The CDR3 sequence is CSVEDQRVVNYGYTF. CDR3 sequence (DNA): TGCAGCGTTGAAGATCAACGGGTAGTTAACTATGGCTACACCTTC.

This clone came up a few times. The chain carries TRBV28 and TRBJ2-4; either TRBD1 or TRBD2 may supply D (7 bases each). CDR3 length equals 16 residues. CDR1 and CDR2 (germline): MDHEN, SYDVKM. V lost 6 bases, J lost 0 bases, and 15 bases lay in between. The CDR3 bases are TGTGCCAGCAGCTGGGCAGGGGGGGCAGCCAAAAACATTCAGTACTTC. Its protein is CASSWAGGAAKNIQYF.

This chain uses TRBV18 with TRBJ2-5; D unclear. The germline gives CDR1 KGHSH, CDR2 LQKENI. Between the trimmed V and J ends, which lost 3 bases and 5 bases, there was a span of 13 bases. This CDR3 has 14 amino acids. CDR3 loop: CASSPEQAGETQYF. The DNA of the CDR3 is TGTGCCAGCTCACCGGAGCAGGCCGGGGAGACCCAGTACTTC.

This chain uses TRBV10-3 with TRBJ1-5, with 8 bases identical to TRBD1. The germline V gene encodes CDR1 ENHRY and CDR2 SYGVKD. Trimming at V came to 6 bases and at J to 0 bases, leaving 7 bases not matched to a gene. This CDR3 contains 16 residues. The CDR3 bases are TGTGCCATCAGCCCGGGGACAGGCGATAGCAATCAGCCCCAGCATTTT. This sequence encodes CAISPGTGDSNQPQHF.

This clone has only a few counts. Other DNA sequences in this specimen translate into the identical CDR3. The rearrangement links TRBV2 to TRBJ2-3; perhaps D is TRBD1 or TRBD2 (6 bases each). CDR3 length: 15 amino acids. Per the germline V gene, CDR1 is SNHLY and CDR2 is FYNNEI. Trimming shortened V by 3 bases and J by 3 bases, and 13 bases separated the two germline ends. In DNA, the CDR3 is TGTGCCAGCAGTGATAGGGGGGCGGTGACAGATACGCAGTATTTT. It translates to CASSDRGAVTDTQYF.